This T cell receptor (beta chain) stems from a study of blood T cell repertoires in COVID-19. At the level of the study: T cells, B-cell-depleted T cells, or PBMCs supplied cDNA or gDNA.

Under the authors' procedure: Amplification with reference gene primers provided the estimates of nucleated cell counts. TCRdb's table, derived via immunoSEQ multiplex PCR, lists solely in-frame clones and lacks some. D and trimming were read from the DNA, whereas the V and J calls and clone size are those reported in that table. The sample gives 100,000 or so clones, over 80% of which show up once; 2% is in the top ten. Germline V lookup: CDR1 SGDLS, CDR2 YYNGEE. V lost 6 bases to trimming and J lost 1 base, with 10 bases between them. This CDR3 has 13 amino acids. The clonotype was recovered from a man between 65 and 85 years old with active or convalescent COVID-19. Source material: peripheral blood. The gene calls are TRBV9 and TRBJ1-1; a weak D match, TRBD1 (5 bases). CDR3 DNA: TGTGCCAGCAATTCTCAGGGGAACACTGAAGCTTTCTTT. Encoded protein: CASNSQGNTEAFF.